Listed below are T cell receptor beta chains from one sample, sequenced in a study of identical twins. MiXCR was run by TCRdb on the 5' RACE reads, yielding one entry per CDR3 protein. Among around 470,000 distinct CDR3 sequences listed, around 14% were seen once. The same specimen was also included in a second study, on yellow fever vaccine responses in identical twins.

The specimen sequenced was CD4+ T cells sorted from blood. These receptors were collected from a woman younger than 35 in good health. Each CDR3 is given with its conserved first and last residue. A D gene is named only where the DNA matches it firmly. Rows give clone size only sometimes, using once, few, many, or a class for an expanded clone.

J gene,D gene,clone size,V gene,CDR3 DNA,CDR3 protein
TRBJ2-3,NA,NA,TRBV12-3/TRBV12-4,TGTGCCAGCAGGAATCCGGGGTCGCAGTATTTT,CASRNPGSQYF
TRBJ1-1,NA,few,TRBV12-3/TRBV12-4,TGTGCCAGCAGTTTATACTCTGACACTGAAGCTTTCTTT,CASSLYSDTEAFF
TRBJ2-1,TRBD1,NA,TRBV11-2,TGTGCCAGCAGCTTAGGACTACCGGGACAGGGAAGGTTTGATGAGCAGTTCTTC,CASSLGLPGQGRFDEQFF
TRBJ2-3,NA,few,TRBV12-3/TRBV12-4,TGTGCCAGTTCGGACAGACACACAGATACGCAGTATTTT,CASSDRHTDTQYF
TRBJ1-1,NA,few,TRBV10-3,TGTGCCATCAGTGGGGGGGCGCGCACTGAAGCTTTCTTT,CAISGGARTEAFF
TRBJ1-5,TRBD1,NA,TRBV15,TGTGCCACCACTCCGACAGGGAATAATCAGCCCCAGCATTTT,CATTPTGNNQPQHF
TRBJ1-3,TRBD1,few,TRBV14,TGTGCCAGCAGCATCTACAGGGGCTCTGGAAACACCATATATTTT,CASSIYRGSGNTIYF
TRBJ2-3,TRBD2,few,TRBV7-2,TGTGCCAGCAGCTTAGGCCAGCGGGATACAGATACGCAGTATTTT,CASSLGQRDTDTQYF
TRBJ2-2,TRBD1,NA,TRBV7-2,TGTGCCAGCAGCTCTGGGACAGGGGGCGTTTACGGGGAGCTGTTTTTT,CASSSGTGGVYGELFF
TRBJ2-4,TRBD2,few,TRBV5-1,TGCGCCAGCAGCGCAGGACTAGCGGGGGGGACGGTCAAAAACATTCAGTACTTC,CASSAGLAGGTVKNIQYF
TRBJ2-2,TRBD2,NA,TRBV5-1,TGCGCCAGCAGCCCGAGGACTAGTCGGGGCACCGGGGAGCTGTTTTTT,CASSPRTSRGTGELFF
TRBJ1-1,NA,NA,TRBV29-1,TGCAGCGTTGGGGGGGCCGGGACTGAAGCTTTCTTT,CSVGGAGTEAFF
TRBJ2-7,TRBD2,few,TRBV5-1,TGCGCCAGCAGCCCTGGGACTAGCGGGAGGTACTACGAGCAGTACTTC,CASSPGTSGRYYEQYF
TRBJ2-3,NA,few,TRBV7-8,TGTGCCAGCAGCCGGCCCCGCCAGGCTAGCACAGATACGCAGTATTTT,CASSRPRQASTDTQYF
TRBJ1-1,NA,NA,TRBV10-1,TGCGCCAGCAGTGAACAGCTGAACACTGAAGCTTTCTTT,CASSEQLNTEAFF
TRBJ2-2,TRBD1,NA,TRBV20-1,TGCTGTGCTAGAGATCGACGACAGGGGGCGAGCACCGGGGAGCTGTTTTTT,CCARDRRQGASTGELFF
TRBJ2-7,TRBD1,many,TRBV7-9,TGTGCCAGCAGCTCCCTCCGACAGGGAATGTCCTACGAGCAGTACTTC,CASSSLRQGMSYEQYF
TRBJ2-1,TRBD1,NA,TRBV20-1,TGCAGTGCTGTAAGGGACAGGGGCTACAATGAGCAGTTCTTC,CSAVRDRGYNEQFF
TRBJ1-2,TRBD1,few,TRBV11-2,TGTGCCAGCAGTTCACAGGGGGCTGGTGGCTACACCTTC,CASSSQGAGGYTF
TRBJ2-1,NA,NA,TRBV5-1,TGCGCCAGCAGCTCTACTCTGAGCTCCTACAATGAGCAGTTCTTC,CASSSTLSSYNEQFF
TRBJ2-1,TRBD2,NA,TRBV5-1,TGCGCCAGCAGGACTAGCGGGGGAGCACGGGAGCAGTTCTTC,CASRTSGGAREQFF
TRBJ2-1,NA,few,TRBV21-1,TGTGCCAGCAGCAGGTATAGCGGGAGGGCCTGCGATGAGCAGTTCTTC,CASSRYSGRACDEQFF
TRBJ1-6,NA,many,TRBV7-9,TGTGCCAGCAGCTTAGACCTCGACATCGGTTCACCCCTCCACTTT,CASSLDLDIGSPLHF
TRBJ1-6,TRBD1,NA,TRBV28,TGTGCCAGCAGATCCTCCGGGACAGGGGCAAATTCACCCCTCCACTTT,CASRSSGTGANSPLHF
TRBJ1-6,NA,NA,TRBV3-1,TGTGCCAGCAGCCAGGATACAACAGGGTATAATTCACCCCTCCACTTT,CASSQDTTGYNSPLHF
TRBJ2-6,NA,NA,TRBV18,TGTGCCAGCTCCCCCCCCAACGGATTCTCTGGGGCCAACGTCCTGACTTTC,CASSPPNGFSGANVLTF
TRBJ2-5,TRBD2,NA,TRBV6-2/TRBV6-3,TGTGCCAGCAGTAGGGGACTAGCGGGAGTTAGAGAGACCCAGTACTTC,CASSRGLAGVRETQYF
TRBJ2-4,TRBD1,few,TRBV29-1,TGCAGCGTTGAAGATCCGGGACAGGGAGCCAAAAACATTCAGTACTTC,CSVEDPGQGAKNIQYF
TRBJ2-7,NA,NA,TRBV11-2,TGTGCCAGCAGCTTAGAAACGGGCTCCTCGGGGCAGTACTTC,CASSLETGSSGQYF
TRBJ2-7,NA,NA,TRBV5-6,TGTGCCAGCAGCTACGACCGGACCCCCTCCTACGAGCAGTACTTC,CASSYDRTPSYEQYF
TRBJ2-7,TRBD2,few,TRBV4-3,TGCGCCAGCAGCCAAGACAGCGGGAGTGGCTACGAGCAGTACTTC,CASSQDSGSGYEQYF
TRBJ2-2,TRBD2,NA,TRBV24-1,TGTGCCACCAGTGCAGCCGGGACTAGCGGGAGTTTTTTT,CATSAAGTSGSFF
TRBJ2-7,NA,NA,TRBV6-2/TRBV6-3,TGTGCCAGCAGTTCTCAGCGGGGACATACCTACGAGCAGTACTTC,CASSSQRGHTYEQYF
TRBJ2-2,NA,few,TRBV28,TGTGCCAGCTCGCCTAAGACGGACACCGGGGAGCTGTTTTTT,CASSPKTDTGELFF
TRBJ2-7,NA,many,TRBV7-9,TGTGCCAGCAGCCGTGGGGGGCCCTACGAGCAGTACTTC,CASSRGGPYEQYF
TRBJ2-7,TRBD1,NA,TRBV5-1,TGCGCCAGCAGCCCCGGACAGGGGGCCTCGGACGAGCAGTACTTC,CASSPGQGASDEQYF
TRBJ2-1,TRBD1,few,TRBV19,TGTGCCAGTAACATAGACAGGGCCAGGGGGAGTGAGCAGTTCTTC,CASNIDRARGSEQFF
TRBJ2-7,TRBD2,few,TRBV12-3/TRBV12-4,TGTGCCAGCAGCATTAGCGGGAGGGCCCTCGGGCAGTACTTC,CASSISGRALGQYF
TRBJ1-4,TRBD1,NA,TRBV14,TGTGCCAGCAGCCAAGGGGACAGGACTAATGAAAAACTGTTTTTT,CASSQGDRTNEKLFF
TRBJ1-3,NA,NA,TRBV7-8,TGTGCCAGCAGCTTGGGGGCAAGCTCTGGAAACACCATATATTTT,CASSLGASSGNTIYF
TRBJ1-6,NA,NA,TRBV18,TGTGCCAGCTCACCAACAGGGTGGAATTCACCCCTCCACTTT,CASSPTGWNSPLHF
TRBJ2-1,TRBD1,NA,TRBV4-1,TGCGCCAGCAGCCCCGGGACAGACCCCTACAATGAGCAGTTCTTC,CASSPGTDPYNEQFF
TRBJ1-1,TRBD1,NA,TRBV7-8,TGTGCCAGCAGCATCCTAGGGGGACAGACGAACACTGAAGCTTTCTTT,CASSILGGQTNTEAFF
TRBJ2-7,TRBD1,few,TRBV7-2,TGTGCCAGCAGCGAACAGGGGGCGGTCTACGAGCAGTACTTC,CASSEQGAVYEQYF
TRBJ2-1,TRBD2,few,TRBV12-3/TRBV12-4,TGTGCCAGCAGTTGGAGGACTAGCGGGATCTCCTACAATGAGCAGTTCTTC,CASSWRTSGISYNEQFF
TRBJ2-1,NA,few,TRBV7-2,TGTGCCAGCAGCCCTGGACCCCCAGGCGACAATGAGCAGTTCTTC,CASSPGPPGDNEQFF
TRBJ1-6,NA,few,TRBV7-2,TGTGCCAGCAGTACGAGAATGAATTCACCCCTCCACTTT,CASSTRMNSPLHF